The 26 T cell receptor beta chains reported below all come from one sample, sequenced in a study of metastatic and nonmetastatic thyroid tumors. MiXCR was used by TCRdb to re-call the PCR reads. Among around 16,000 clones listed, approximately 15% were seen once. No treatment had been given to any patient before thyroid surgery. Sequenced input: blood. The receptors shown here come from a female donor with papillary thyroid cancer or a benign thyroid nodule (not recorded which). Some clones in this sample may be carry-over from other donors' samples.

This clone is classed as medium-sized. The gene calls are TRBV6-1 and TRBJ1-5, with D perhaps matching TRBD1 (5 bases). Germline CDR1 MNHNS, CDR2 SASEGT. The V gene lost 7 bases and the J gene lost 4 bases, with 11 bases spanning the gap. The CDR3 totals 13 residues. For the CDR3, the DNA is TGTGCCAGCACCCACGGGGGTAATCAGCCCCAGCATTTT. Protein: CASTHGGNQPQHF.

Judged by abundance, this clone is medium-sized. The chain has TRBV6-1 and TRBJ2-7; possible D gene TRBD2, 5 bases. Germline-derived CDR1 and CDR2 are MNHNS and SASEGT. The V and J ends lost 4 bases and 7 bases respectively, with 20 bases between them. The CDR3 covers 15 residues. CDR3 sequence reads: CASSGKVGSGLEQYF. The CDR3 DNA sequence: TGTGCCAGCAGTGGAAAGGTCGGCAGCGGATTGGAGCAGTACTTC.

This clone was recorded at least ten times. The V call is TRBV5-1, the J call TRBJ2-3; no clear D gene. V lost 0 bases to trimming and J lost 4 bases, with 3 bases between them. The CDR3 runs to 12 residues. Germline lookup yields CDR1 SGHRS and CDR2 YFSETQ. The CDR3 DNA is TGCGCCAGCAGCTTGGCCCCAGATACGCAGTATTTT. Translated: CASSLAPDTQYF.

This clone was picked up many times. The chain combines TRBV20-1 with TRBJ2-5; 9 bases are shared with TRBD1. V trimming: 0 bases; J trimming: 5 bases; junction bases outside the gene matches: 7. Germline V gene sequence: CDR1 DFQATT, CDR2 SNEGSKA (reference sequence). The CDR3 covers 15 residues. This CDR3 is CSARDVGTGKETQYF. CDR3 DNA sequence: TGCAGTGCTAGAGATGTGGGGACAGGGAAGGAGACCCAGTACTTC.

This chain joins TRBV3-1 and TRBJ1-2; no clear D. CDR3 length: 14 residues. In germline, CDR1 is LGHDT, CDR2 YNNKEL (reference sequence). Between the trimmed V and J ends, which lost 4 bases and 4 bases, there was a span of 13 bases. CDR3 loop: CASSLQVLSYGYTF. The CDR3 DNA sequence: TGTGCCAGCAGCCTGCAGGTACTGAGCTATGGCTACACCTTC. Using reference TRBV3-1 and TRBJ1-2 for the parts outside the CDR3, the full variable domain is DTAVSQTPKYLVTQMGNDKSIKCEQNLGHDTMYWYKQDSKKFLKIMFSYNNKELIINETVPNRFSPKSPDKAHLNLHINSLELGDSAVYFCASSLQVLSYGYTFGSGTRLTVV.

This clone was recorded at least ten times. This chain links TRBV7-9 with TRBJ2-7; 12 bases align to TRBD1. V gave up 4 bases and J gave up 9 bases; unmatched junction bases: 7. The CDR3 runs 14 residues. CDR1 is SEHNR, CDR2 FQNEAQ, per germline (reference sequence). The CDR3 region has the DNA TGTGCCAGCAGCTCGGGACAGGGGGCGGAGGGGCAGTACTTC. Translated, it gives CASSSGQGAEGQYF.

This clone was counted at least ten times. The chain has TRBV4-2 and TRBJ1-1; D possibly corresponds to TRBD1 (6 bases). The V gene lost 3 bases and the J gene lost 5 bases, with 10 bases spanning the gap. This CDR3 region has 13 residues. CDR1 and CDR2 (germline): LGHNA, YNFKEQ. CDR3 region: CASSHQGGTEAFF. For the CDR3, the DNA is TGTGCCAGCAGCCATCAAGGGGGGACTGAAGCTTTCTTT.

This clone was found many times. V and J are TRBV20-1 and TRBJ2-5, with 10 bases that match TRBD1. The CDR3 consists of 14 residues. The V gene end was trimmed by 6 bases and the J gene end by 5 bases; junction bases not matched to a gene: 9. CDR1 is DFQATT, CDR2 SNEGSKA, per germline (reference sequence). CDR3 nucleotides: TGCAGTGCCACTCCCGGGACAGGGGTTGAGACCCAGTACTTC. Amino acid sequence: CSATPGTGVETQYF.

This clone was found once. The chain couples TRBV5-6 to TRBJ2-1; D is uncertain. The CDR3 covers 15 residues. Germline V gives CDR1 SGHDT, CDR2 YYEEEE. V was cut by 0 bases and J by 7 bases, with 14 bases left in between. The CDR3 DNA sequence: TGTGCCAGCAGCTTGGAAGGTAGTATCTCAAATGAGCAGTTCTTC. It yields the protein CASSLEGSISNEQFF.

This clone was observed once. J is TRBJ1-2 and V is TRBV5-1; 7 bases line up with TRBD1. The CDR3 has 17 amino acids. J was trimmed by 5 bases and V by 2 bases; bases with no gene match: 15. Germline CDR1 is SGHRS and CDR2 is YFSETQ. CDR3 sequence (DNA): TGCGCCAGCAGCTTAGGGCCCGGGACAGTGATGAGTTATGGCTACACCTTC. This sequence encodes CASSLGPGTVMSYGYTF.

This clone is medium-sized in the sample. CDR3 nucleotide sequence: TGTGCCAGCAGTGAAGGTCGGACAGTACTATACGAGCAGTACTTC. The encoded protein is CASSEGRTVLYEQYF. The chain links TRBV6-1 to TRBJ2-7; a possible D gene is TRBD1 (6 bases). Germline CDR1 is MNHNS and CDR2 is SASEGT. The V end lost 1 base, the J end lost 4 bases, and 14 bases lay between the germline ends. The CDR3 is 15 residues long.

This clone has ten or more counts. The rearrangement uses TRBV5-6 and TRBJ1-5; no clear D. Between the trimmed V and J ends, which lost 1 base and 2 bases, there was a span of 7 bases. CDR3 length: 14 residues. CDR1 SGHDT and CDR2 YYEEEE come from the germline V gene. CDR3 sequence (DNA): TGTGCCAGCAGCTTGTGGGCAGGCAATCAGCCCCAGCATTTT. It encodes CASSLWAGNQPQHF.

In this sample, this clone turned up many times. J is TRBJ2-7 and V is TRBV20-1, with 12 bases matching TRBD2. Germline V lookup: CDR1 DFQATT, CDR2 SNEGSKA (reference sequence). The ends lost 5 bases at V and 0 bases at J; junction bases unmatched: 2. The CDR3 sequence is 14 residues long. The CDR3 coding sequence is TGCAGTGCTGGGACTAGCGGGCCCTCCTACGAGCAGTACTTC. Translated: CSAGTSGPSYEQYF.

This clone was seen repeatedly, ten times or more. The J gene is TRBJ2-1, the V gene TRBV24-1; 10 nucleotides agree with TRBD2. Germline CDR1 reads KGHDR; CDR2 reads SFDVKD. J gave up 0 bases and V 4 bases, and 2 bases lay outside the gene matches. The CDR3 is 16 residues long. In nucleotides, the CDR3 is TGTGCCACCAGTGACCCTAGCGGGAGCTCCTACAATGAGCAGTTCTTC. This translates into CATSDPSGSSYNEQFF.

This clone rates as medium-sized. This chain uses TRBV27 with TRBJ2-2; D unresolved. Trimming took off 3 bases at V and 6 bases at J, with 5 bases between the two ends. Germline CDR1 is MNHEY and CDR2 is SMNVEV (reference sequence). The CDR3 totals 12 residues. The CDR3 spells CASSFYAGELFF. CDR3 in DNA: TGTGCCAGCAGTTTTTACGCCGGGGAGCTGTTTTTT.

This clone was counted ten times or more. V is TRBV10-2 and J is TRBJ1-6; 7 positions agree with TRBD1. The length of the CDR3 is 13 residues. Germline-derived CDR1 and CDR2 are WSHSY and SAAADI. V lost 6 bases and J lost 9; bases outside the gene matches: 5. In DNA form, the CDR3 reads TGCGCCAGCAGCTCAGGGGGTGGTTCACCCCTCCACTTT. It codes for CASSSGGGSPLHF.

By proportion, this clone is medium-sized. The CDR3 protein is CASSQDSQETQYF. For the CDR3, the DNA is TGTGCCAGCAGCCAGGACAGCCAAGAGACCCAGTACTTC. This sequence joins TRBV6-1 and TRBJ2-5; tentatively, D is TRBD1 (6 bases). V lost 6 bases and J 1 base, leaving 9 bases between the germline ends. The CDR3 runs to 13 residues. CDR1 and CDR2 (germline): MNHNS, SASEGT.

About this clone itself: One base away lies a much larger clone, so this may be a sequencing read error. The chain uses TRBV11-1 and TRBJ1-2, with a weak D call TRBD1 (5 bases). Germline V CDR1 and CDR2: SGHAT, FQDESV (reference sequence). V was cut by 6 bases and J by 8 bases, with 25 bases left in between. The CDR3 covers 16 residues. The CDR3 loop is CASSTNLGGGGKGYTF. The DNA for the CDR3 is TGTGCCAGCAGTACCAACCTAGGAGGTGGGGGTAAGGGCTACACCTTC.

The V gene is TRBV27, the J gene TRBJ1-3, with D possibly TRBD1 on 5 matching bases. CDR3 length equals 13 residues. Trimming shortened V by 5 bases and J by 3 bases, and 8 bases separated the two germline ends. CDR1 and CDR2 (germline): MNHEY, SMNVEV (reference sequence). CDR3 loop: CASSIRDGNTIYF. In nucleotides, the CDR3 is TGTGCCAGCAGTATCAGGGATGGAAACACCATATATTTT.

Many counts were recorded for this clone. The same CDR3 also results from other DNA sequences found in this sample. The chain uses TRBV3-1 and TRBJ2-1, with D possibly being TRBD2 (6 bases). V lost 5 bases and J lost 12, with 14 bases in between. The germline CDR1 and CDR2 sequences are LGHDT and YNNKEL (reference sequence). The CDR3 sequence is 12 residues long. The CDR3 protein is CASSYLDYPQFF. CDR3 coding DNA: TGTGCCAGCAGCTACCTGGACTACCCGCAGTTCTTC.

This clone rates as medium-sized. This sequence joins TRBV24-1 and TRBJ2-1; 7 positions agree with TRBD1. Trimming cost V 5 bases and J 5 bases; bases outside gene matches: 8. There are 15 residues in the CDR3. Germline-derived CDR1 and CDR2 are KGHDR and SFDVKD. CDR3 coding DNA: TGTGCCACCAGTGCCAACAGGGGAGCGAACAATGAGCAGTTCTTC. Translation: CATSANRGANNEQFF.

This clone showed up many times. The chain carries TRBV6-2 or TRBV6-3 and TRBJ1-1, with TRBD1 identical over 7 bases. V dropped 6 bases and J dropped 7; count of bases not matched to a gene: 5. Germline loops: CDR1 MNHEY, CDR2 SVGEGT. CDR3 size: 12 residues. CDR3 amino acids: CASRTGAIEAFF. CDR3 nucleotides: TGTGCCAGCAGAACAGGGGCGATTGAAGCTTTCTTT.

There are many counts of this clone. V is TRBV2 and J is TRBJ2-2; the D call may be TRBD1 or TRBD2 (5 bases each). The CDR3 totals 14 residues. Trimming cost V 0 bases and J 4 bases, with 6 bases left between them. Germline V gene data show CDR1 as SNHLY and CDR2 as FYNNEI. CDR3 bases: TGTGCCAGCAGTGAAGCGGGGGTCACCGGGGAGCTGTTTTTT. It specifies CASSEAGVTGELFF.

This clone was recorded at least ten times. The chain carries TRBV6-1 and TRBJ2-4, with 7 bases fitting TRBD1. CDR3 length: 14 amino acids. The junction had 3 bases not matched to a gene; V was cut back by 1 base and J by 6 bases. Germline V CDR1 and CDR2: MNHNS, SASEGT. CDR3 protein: CASSEGDSLNIQYF. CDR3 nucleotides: TGTGCCAGCAGTGAAGGGGACAGCTTAAACATTCAGTACTTC.

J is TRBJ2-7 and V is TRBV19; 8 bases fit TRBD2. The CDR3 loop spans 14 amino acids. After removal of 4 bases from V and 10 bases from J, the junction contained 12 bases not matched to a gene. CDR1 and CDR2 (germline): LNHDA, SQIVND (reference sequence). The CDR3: CASSTLGGGYYQYF. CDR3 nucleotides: TGTGCCAGTAGTACTCTCGGGGGGGGTTACTATCAGTACTTC. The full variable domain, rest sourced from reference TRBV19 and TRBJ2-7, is DGGITQSPKYLFRKEGQNVTLSCEQNLNHDAMYWYRQDPGQGLRLIYYSQIVNDFQKGDIAEGYSVSREKKESFPLTVTSAQKNPTAFYLCASSTLGGGYYQYFGPGTRLTVT.

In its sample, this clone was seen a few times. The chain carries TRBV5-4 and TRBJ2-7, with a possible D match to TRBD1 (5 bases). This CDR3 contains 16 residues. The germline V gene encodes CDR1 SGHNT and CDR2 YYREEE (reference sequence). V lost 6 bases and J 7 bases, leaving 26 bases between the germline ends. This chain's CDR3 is CASTLEGRATLGEQYF. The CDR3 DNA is TGTGCCAGCACTCTTGAAGGCAGGGCCACCTTAGGGGAGCAGTACTTC. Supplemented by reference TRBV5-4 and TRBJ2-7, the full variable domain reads ETGVTQSPTHLIKTRGQQVTLRCSSQSGHNTVSWYQQALGQGPQFIFQYYREEENGRGNFPPRFSGLQFPNYSSELNVNALELDDSALYLCASTLEGRATLGEQYFGPGTRLTVT.